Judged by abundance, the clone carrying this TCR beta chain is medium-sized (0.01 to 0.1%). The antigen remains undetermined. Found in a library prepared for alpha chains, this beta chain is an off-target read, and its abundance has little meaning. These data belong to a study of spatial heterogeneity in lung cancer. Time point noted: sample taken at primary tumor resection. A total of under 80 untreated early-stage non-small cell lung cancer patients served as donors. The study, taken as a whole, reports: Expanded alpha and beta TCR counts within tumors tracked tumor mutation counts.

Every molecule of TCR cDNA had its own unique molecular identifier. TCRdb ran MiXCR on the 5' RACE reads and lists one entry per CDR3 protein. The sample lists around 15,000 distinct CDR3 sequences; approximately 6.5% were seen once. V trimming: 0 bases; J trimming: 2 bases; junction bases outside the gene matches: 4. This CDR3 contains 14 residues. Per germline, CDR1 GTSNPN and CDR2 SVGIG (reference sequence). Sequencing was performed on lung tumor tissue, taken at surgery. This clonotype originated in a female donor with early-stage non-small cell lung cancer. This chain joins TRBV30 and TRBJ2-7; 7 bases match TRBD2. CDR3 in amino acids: CAWSVSSGAYEQYF. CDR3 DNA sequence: TGTGCCTGGAGTGTATCCAGCGGGGCCTACGAGCAGTACTTC.